The subject of this entry is one TCR beta chain. This clonotype was counted only a few times. Its antigen specificity is not known. Nothing much larger sits one base from this clone, and base qualities are not available. Ends trimmed: V by 0 bases, J by 8 bases; bases unmatched to a gene: 12. Measured from the cysteine to the phenylalanine, the CDR3 is 17 residues long. The retained sequence is limited to the CDR3, 51 bases, with the frame set at the first base. CDR1 and CDR2 are drawn from the germline V gene: SGDLS, YYNGEE. The data belong to a study of CD8 T cells in ankylosing spondylitis (dated by TCRdb to the late 2010s). Describing the broader study: To find TCR variants linked to disease, the study profiled T cell receptor beta repertoires in ankylosing spondylitis patients and healthy donors. The full study cohort was made up of about 25 ankylosing spondylitis patients and 108 healthy donors. Peripheral blood was sampled, and synovial fluid was additionally collected from ankylosing spondylitis patients. Beyond this particular receptor, the publication reports: Significant enrichment of the disease-linked clones was reported in matched synovial fluid samples from ankylosing spondylitis patients. Blood from ankylosing spondylitis patients appeared to be characterized by a TCR beta motif composed of about eight highly homologous amino acid variants. Some motif variants had previously been reported in the synovial fluid and blood of reactive arthritis patients, which suggests shared mechanisms of disease initiation. A CD8+ phenotype was shown by the disease-linked clones, which were found at relatively low frequencies in peripheral blood.

Sequencer: Illumina HiSeq 2500. Quantitative 5'-RACE with molecular barcodes was the method used to prepare the TCR beta libraries. In the original analysis: A new computational method, built on a probabilistic model of VDJ rearrangement, was used to identify disease-linked TCR variants. TCRdb reanalyzed the raw reads on its own, using fastp at Q25 for trimming and MiXCR for clone calling, and kept in-frame beta chains. Rows with a matching CDR3 protein are joined into one entry that keeps the most common DNA and genes. The authors' filters were not applied to this entry. In this sample the table shows about 200,000 distinct CDR3 sequences, roughly 13% of which occur a single time. The ten largest clones represent 16% of the sample.

This clonotype originated in a male donor with ankylosing spondylitis or in good health (not recorded which). The chain couples TRBV9 to TRBJ2-1; TRBD2 agrees with 9 junctional bases. The sequencing input was blood, either unsorted or a sorted T cell fraction (not recorded which). The sequence in DNA is TGTGCCAGCAGCGTAGTAGGCGGGGGGGCCGGTATGTATGAGCAGTTCTTC. This translates into CASSVVGGGAGMYEQFF. Here the CDR3 is joined to the reference TRBV9 and TRBJ2-1 genes, and the full variable domain is: DSGVTQTPKHLITATGQRVTLRCSPRSGDLSVYWYQQSLDQGLQFLIQYYNGEERAKGNILERFSAQQFPDLHSELNLSSLELGDSALYFCASSVVGGGAGMYEQFFGPGTRLTVL.